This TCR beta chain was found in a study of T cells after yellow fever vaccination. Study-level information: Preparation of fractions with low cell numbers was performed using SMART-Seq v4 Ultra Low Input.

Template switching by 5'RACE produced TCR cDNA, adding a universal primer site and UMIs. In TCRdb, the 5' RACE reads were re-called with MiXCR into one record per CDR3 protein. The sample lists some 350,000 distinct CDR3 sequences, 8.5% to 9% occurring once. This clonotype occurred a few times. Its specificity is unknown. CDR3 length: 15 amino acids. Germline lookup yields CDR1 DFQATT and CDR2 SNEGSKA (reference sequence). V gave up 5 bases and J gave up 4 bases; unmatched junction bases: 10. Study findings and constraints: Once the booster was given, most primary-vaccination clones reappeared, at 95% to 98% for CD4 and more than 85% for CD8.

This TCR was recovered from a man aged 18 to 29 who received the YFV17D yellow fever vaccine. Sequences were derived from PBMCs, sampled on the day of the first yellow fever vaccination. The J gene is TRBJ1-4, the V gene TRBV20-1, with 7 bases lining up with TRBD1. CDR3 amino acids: CSASQIRGGNEKLFF. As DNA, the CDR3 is TGCAGTGCTTCACAAATCAGGGGGGGTAATGAAAAACTGTTTTTT.